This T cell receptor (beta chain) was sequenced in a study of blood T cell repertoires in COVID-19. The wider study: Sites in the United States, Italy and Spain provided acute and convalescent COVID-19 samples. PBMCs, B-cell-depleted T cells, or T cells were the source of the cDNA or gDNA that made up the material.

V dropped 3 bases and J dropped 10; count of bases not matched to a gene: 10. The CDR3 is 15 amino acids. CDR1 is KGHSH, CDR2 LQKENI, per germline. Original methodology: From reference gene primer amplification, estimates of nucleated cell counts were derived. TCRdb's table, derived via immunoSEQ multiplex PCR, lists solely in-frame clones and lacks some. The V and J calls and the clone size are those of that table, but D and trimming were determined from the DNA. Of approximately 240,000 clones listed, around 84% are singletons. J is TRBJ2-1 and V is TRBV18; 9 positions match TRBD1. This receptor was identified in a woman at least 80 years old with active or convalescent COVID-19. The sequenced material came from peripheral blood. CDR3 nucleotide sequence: TGTGCCAGCTCACCCTCTAGGGACAGGGCCCGAGAGCAGTTCTTC. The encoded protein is CASSPSRDRAREQFF.